These 27 T cell receptor beta chains were all obtained from the same sample, sequenced in a study of monozygotic twins with inflammatory bowel disease. From the 5' RACE reads, TCRdb lists one entry per CDR3 protein and no DNA. This sample's table has around 370,000 distinct CDR3 sequences. The specimen was blood. The receptors were sampled from a human donor with ulcerative colitis or Crohn's disease, or a healthy co-twin of an affected twin (not recorded which).

The rearrangement uses TRBV7-9 and TRBJ2-3; TCRdb proposes TRBD1, but this gene call is untestable without DNA. This CDR3 is 15 amino acids long. Germline CDR1 SEHNR, CDR2 FQNEAQ (reference sequence). CDR3 loop: CASSWAGGSLDTQYF.

The V call is TRBV24-1, the J call TRBJ2-2; without DNA, the TCRdb call of TRBD1 cannot be checked. Germline-derived CDR1 and CDR2 are KGHDR and SFDVKD. There are 16 residues in the CDR3. The CDR3 is CATRDNRGQGTGELFF.

The rearrangement joins TRBV29-1 to TRBJ2-5. Germline V gene lookup returns CDR1 SQVTM and CDR2 ANQGSEA. The CDR3 spans 13 residues. CDR3 protein: CSVVQSGQETQYF.

CDR3 sequence: CASSFFVGPQHF. The chain has TRBV7-8 and TRBJ1-5. The length of the CDR3 is 12 residues. Germline loops: CDR1 SGHVS, CDR2 FQNEAQ.

The V call is TRBV4-3, the J call TRBJ2-3; with no DNA, the TCRdb D assignment of TRBD1 cannot be verified. Germline CDR1 reads LGHNA; CDR2 reads YSLEER. This CDR3 spans 14 amino acids. CDR3 protein: CASSPGGNTDTQYF.

The CDR3 sequence: CASSLSGRGVNTEAFF. V usage is TRBV11-2 and J usage is TRBJ1-1; the D call of TRBD1 rests on TCRdb alone, since no DNA is present to check it. Germline loops: CDR1 SGHAT, CDR2 FQNNGV. The CDR3 runs 16 residues.

The CDR3 sequence: CASSLESASNEKLFF. The chain combines TRBV5-1 with TRBJ1-4. In germline, CDR1 is SGHRS, CDR2 YFSETQ. The CDR3 sequence is 15 residues long.

The V gene is TRBV7-2, the J gene TRBJ2-3. CDR1 SGHTA and CDR2 FQGNSA come from the germline V gene. The CDR3 consists of 17 residues. The CDR3 region is CASSLTSNSLSTDTQYF.

This sequence joins TRBV28 and TRBJ2-6; the TCRdb call, TRBD1, lacks DNA for checking. The CDR3 extends over 15 amino acids. CDR1 is MDHEN, CDR2 SYDVKM, per germline. The CDR3 region is CASSLGNDGANVLTF.

This chain connects TRBV28 to TRBJ2-3. This CDR3 is built from 12 residues. Germline lookup yields CDR1 MDHEN and CDR2 SYDVKM. The CDR3 loop is CASGLFTDTQYF.

The genes are TRBV18 and TRBJ2-7; TCRdb designates TRBD1, a call that cannot be tested without DNA. In germline, CDR1 is KGHSH, CDR2 LQKENI. This CDR3 has 15 residues. The CDR3 here is CASSESTGALYEQYF.

The J gene is TRBJ2-7, the V gene TRBV10-3; TCRdb outputs TRBD2, but without DNA this stays unchecked. CDR3 size: 14 residues. CDR1 is ENHRY, CDR2 SYGVKD, per germline. CDR3 protein: CAISGGGGVGEQYF.

The V and J genes are TRBV18 and TRBJ2-7; TCRdb reports TRBD1, a call that lacks DNA to check it against. The CDR3 contains 14 residues. Germline CDR1 and CDR2: KGHSH and LQKENI. Here the CDR3 reads CASSPTQRGSEQYF.

This sequence joins TRBV4-3 and TRBJ1-1; with no DNA, the TCRdb D assignment of TRBD1 cannot be verified. This CDR3 is built from 13 residues. The V gene's germline CDR1 is LGHNA and CDR2 YSLEER. The CDR3 is CASSQELPNRAFF.

The V gene is TRBV19, the J gene TRBJ1-3. Per germline, CDR1 LNHDA and CDR2 SQIVND (reference sequence). The CDR3 consists of 15 residues. The CDR3 region is CASTPISSSGNTIYF.

This rearrangement joins TRBV20-1 to TRBJ2-3. CDR1 is DFQATT, CDR2 SNEGSKA, per germline (reference sequence). This CDR3 has 14 residues. The CDR3: CSARDDGGTDTQYF.

The V and J genes are TRBV7-7 and TRBJ2-5; TCRdb outputs TRBD2, but without DNA this stays unchecked. The CDR3 spans 13 residues. Germline V gene sequence: CDR1 SSHAT, CDR2 FNYEAQ (reference sequence). This CDR3 is CASSLDYVETQYF.

The chain couples TRBV19 to TRBJ2-1; the D call from TCRdb, TRBD1, cannot be confirmed without DNA. Germline V gene data show CDR1 as LNHDA and CDR2 as SQIVND (reference sequence). The CDR3 spans 15 residues. This CDR3 reads CASSSSWGSYNEQFF.

J is TRBJ1-1 and V is TRBV19. CDR1 and CDR2 from the germline V gene are LNHDA and SQIVND (reference sequence). This CDR3 spans 12 amino acids. CDR3 residues: CASGFRGVEAFF.

The chain is built from TRBV6-5 and TRBJ2-7; TCRdb selects TRBD2, and the lack of DNA leaves this call unchecked. The CDR3 loop spans 11 amino acids. Germline CDR1 and CDR2: MNHEY and SVGAGI. The CDR3 reads CASGAGGEQYF.

This chain uses TRBV27 with TRBJ1-2; the D call of TRBD1 rests on TCRdb alone, since no DNA is present to check it. Germline assignment: CDR1 MNHEY and CDR2 SMNVEV (reference sequence). The length of the CDR3 is 16 residues. The CDR3 spells CASSLSWTGKTYGYTF.

The chain uses TRBV6-5 and TRBJ2-5; the D call from TCRdb, TRBD1, cannot be confirmed without DNA. CDR1 MNHEY and CDR2 SVGAGI come from the germline V gene. This CDR3 spans 15 amino acids. The CDR3 loop is CASSSAGLQGETQYF.

V is TRBV20-1 and J is TRBJ1-1; checking the TCRdb D call of TRBD1 is not possible without DNA. Germline lookup yields CDR1 DFQATT and CDR2 SNEGSKA (reference sequence). This CDR3 is 14 amino acids long. CDR3 loop: CSARDFGQGRYAFF.

This rearrangement joins TRBV12-3 or TRBV12-4 to TRBJ2-7; the TRBD1 assignment by TCRdb is unverifiable without DNA. The CDR3 sequence is 14 residues long. CDR3 loop: CASSPPGTEDEQYF.

This chain links TRBV7-9 with TRBJ1-1; with no DNA, the TCRdb D assignment of TRBD1 cannot be verified. This CDR3 contains 16 residues. CDR1 is SEHNR and CDR2 is FQNEAQ in the germline V gene (reference sequence). The CDR3 spells CASSLGYLGANTEAFF. The full variable domain, completed using reference TRBV7-9 and TRBJ1-1, is DTGVSQNPRHKITKRGQNVTFRCDPISEHNRLYWYRQTLGQGPEFLTYFQNEAQLEKSRLLSDRFSAERPKGSFSTLEIQRTEQGDSAMYLCASSLGYLGANTEAFFGQGTRLTVV.

The chain recombines TRBV3-1 with TRBJ2-1; the D gene TCRdb calls, TRBD1, cannot be checked with no DNA. The CDR3 loop spans 15 amino acids. Germline V gene lookup returns CDR1 LGHDT and CDR2 YNNKEL (reference sequence). CDR3 region: CASSTLSLSGGEQFF.

The chain links TRBV20-1 to TRBJ2-7. The V gene's germline CDR1 is DFQATT and CDR2 SNEGSKA (reference sequence). This CDR3 comprises 12 residues. CDR3 in amino acids: CSARENSYEQYF.